These 15 T cell receptor beta chains share one sample of origin, sequenced in a study of T cells in Graves' hyperthyroidism and ophthalmopathy. From RNA transcripts, TCR beta CDR3 regions were amplified. The HTBI primer set was used in a first-round RT-PCR of the TCR CDR3. MiXCR was run by TCRdb on the multiplex PCR reads, yielding one entry per CDR3 protein. The sample has some 270,000 distinct CDR3 sequences, about 25% seen once. Sequencing input: blood. The receptors were gathered from a woman aged 35 to 49 with Graves' ophthalmopathy.

The table lists this clonotype with many counts. The chain uses TRBV5-1 and TRBJ2-1; no reliable D call. The CDR3 has 16 amino acids. The V gene's germline CDR1 is SGHRS and CDR2 YFSETQ. V gave up 0 bases and J gave up 0 bases, with 10 bases separating them. The CDR3 is CASSLDPQSSYNEQFF. The CDR3 nucleotides read TGCGCCAGCAGCTTGGATCCCCAGAGCTCCTACAATGAGCAGTTCTTC.

This clonotype was detected ten times or more. This chain joins TRBV4-1 and TRBJ1-2, with D unclear. Germline V CDR1 and CDR2: MGHRA, YSYEKL. V was cut by 0 bases and J by 0 bases, with 8 bases left in between. This CDR3 comprises 15 residues. CDR3 nucleotide sequence: TGCGCCAGCAGCCAAGATAGTGCAGCTAACTATGGCTACACCTTC. It specifies CASSQDSAANYGYTF.

The chain links TRBV28 to TRBJ1-2; no firm D call. The V gene lost 6 bases and the J gene lost 4 bases, with 12 bases spanning the gap. The CDR3 totals 13 residues. Germline V CDR1 and CDR2: MDHEN, SYDVKM. This CDR3 is CASSPDGRYGYTF. In nucleotides, the CDR3 is TGTGCCAGCAGCCCGGACGGCCGCTATGGCTACACCTTC.

This clonotype was observed once. The chain links TRBV6-2 or TRBV6-3 to TRBJ1-1, with D tentatively TRBD1 (5 bases). This CDR3 comprises 15 residues. Deletions cut 3 bases from V and 1 base from J, with 12 bases between. The germline gives CDR1 MNHEY, CDR2 SVGEGT. The CDR3 protein is CASSYGQTENTEAFF. The CDR3, as DNA: TGTGCCAGCAGTTATGGGCAGACAGAGAACACTGAAGCTTTCTTT.

The chain carries TRBV6-1 and TRBJ1-2, with D unclear. Germline V gives CDR1 MNHNS, CDR2 SASEGT. V lost 7 bases and J lost 8, with 14 bases in between. CDR3 length: 12 residues. CDR3: CASIDRSTGYTF. In nucleotides, the CDR3 is TGTGCCAGCATCGACCGAAGTACCGGCTACACCTTC.

The sample holds many counts of this clonotype. The V and J genes are TRBV20-1 and TRBJ2-5, with TRBD2 identical over 9 bases. The CDR3 is made up of 15 amino acids. V trimming: 0 bases; J trimming: 5 bases; junction bases outside the gene matches: 7. Germline CDR1 is DFQATT and CDR2 is SNEGSKA (reference sequence). CDR3 nucleotide sequence: TGCAGTGCTAGAGATGAACTAGCGGGCCTTGAGACCCAGTACTTC. Translating gives CSARDELAGLETQYF.

The table lists this clonotype with many counts. This sequence joins TRBV12-3 or TRBV12-4 and TRBJ2-2; 10 bases line up with TRBD2. This CDR3 is 14 amino acids long. Germline trimming cut 7 bases from V and 6 bases from J; bases unmatched to any gene: 5. The CDR3 nucleotides are TGTGCCAGCACCCCTAGCGGGAGAGCCGGGGAGCTGTTTTTT. This sequence encodes CASTPSGRAGELFF.

The genes are TRBV15 and TRBJ2-7; TRBD1 or TRBD2 may be the D gene (7 bases each). CDR1 and CDR2 (germline): LNHNV, YYDKDF (reference sequence). CDR3 length: 16 amino acids. V was clipped by 1 base and J by 5 bases, with 18 bases between them. The CDR3 DNA is TGTGCCACCAGCAGAGGGACTAGGACAGGAGTTCACGAGCAGTACTTC. Amino acid sequence: CATSRGTRTGVHEQYF. Full variable domain (missing parts from reference TRBV15 and TRBJ2-7): DAMVIQNPRYQVTQFGKPVTLSCSQTLNHNVMYWYQQKSSQAPKLLFHYYDKDFNNEADTPDNFQSRRPNTSFCFLDIRSPGLGDTAMYLCATSRGTRTGVHEQYFGPGTRLTVT.

This clonotype was counted at least ten times. The germline gene is not matched at one end of the junction; a read error may be the cause. J is TRBJ2-2 and V is TRBV28; the match to TRBD1 covers 7 bases. Germline V gene data show CDR1 as MDHEN and CDR2 as SYDVKM. This CDR3 region has 12 residues. The CDR3 protein is CAGRGWAGELFF. CDR3 sequence (DNA): TGTGCCGGCAGGGGGTGGGCCGGGGAGCTGTTTTTT.

This clonotype came up many times. This chain uses TRBV9 with TRBJ1-2; 7 positions agree with TRBD1. Germline CDR1 SGDLS, CDR2 YYNGEE. The CDR3 contains 14 residues. Trimming cost V 0 bases and J 4 bases; bases outside gene matches: 3. The CDR3 is CASSVEGAGYGYTF. CDR3 DNA sequence: TGTGCCAGCAGCGTAGAGGGGGCGGGCTATGGCTACACCTTC.

A few counts support this clonotype. The V and J genes are TRBV5-8 and TRBJ1-2; D not certain. Germline CDR1 and CDR2: SGHTS and YDEGEE. Trimming stripped 6 bases from V and 5 bases from J, with 20 bases between. The CDR3 sequence is 15 residues long. This CDR3 is CASTWVVRTSYGYTF. CDR3 DNA: TGTGCCAGCACCTGGGTTGTGAGGACGAGTTATGGCTACACCTTC.

At least ten counts were recorded for this clonotype. The CDR3 end shows no conserved phenylalanine or tryptophan, and so a read error is likely. This chain uses TRBV10-3 with TRBJ1-2; D call uncertain. Germline CDR1 is ENHRY and CDR2 is SYGVKD. The CDR3 loop spans 12 amino acids. Trimming removed 3 bases at V and 8 bases at J, with 10 bases between. The CDR3: CAISDPNRGYTL. The DNA of the CDR3 is TGTGCCATCAGTGACCCAAATCGGGGCTACACCCTC.

This clonotype was recorded at least ten times. For the CDR3, the DNA is TGTGCCAGCAGTTTAAGGCGGGTTCTAGGGAATGAGCAGTTCTTC. Its translation is CASSLRRVLGNEQFF. The gene calls are TRBV28 and TRBJ2-1; tentative D call: TRBD2 (5 bases). Germline-derived CDR1 and CDR2 are MDHEN and SYDVKM. This CDR3 is 15 amino acids long. V was shortened by 2 bases and J by 7 bases, with 15 bases between the two germline ends.

This clonotype was recorded many times. J is TRBJ1-1 and V is TRBV29-1, with a tentative D call TRBD1 (5 bases). V lost 5 bases and J lost 3, with 13 bases in between. CDR3 length: 13 amino acids. The V gene's germline CDR1 is SQVTM and CDR2 ANQGSEA. CDR3 region: CSVFRESDTEAFF. For the CDR3, the DNA is TGCAGCGTTTTCAGGGAATCGGACACTGAAGCTTTCTTT.

This clonotype appeared many times. The chain has TRBV2 and TRBJ1-2; TRBD1 aligns across 8 bases. Germline loops: CDR1 SNHLY, CDR2 FYNNEI. Trimming took 7 bases from V and 8 from J; bases not matched to a gene: 3. The CDR3 sequence is 11 residues long. The DNA of the CDR3 is TGTGCCAGCATCCAGGGGGCCGGCTACACCTTC. Residues: CASIQGAGYTF. Variable domain in full (rest from reference TRBV2 and TRBJ1-2): EPEVTQTPSHQVTQMGQEVILRCVPISNHLYFYWYRQILGQKVEFLVSFYNNEISEKSEIFDDQFSVERPDGSNFTLKIRSTKLEDSAMYFCASIQGAGYTFGSGTRLTVV.